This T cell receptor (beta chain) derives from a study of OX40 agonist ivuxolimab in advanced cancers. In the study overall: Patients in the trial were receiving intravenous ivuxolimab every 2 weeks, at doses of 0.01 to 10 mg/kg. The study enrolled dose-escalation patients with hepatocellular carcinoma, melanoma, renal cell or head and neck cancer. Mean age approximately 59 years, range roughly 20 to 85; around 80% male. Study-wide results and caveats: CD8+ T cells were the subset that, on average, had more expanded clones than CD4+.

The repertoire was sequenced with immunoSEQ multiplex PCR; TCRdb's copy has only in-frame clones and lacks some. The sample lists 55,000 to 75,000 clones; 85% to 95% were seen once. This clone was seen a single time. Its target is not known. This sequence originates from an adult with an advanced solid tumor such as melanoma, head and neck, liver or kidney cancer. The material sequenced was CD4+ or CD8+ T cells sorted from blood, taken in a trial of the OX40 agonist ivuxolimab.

The CDR3 loop is CASSFVGDGYTF. CDR3 coding DNA: TGTGCCAGCAGCTTCGTCGGGGATGGCTACACCTTC. The gene calls are TRBV11-2 and TRBJ1-2; D is uncertain. The V gene's germline CDR1 is SGHAT and CDR2 FQNNGV. Trimming left V 3 bases short and J 6 bases short, with 8 bases between. The CDR3 has 12 amino acids.